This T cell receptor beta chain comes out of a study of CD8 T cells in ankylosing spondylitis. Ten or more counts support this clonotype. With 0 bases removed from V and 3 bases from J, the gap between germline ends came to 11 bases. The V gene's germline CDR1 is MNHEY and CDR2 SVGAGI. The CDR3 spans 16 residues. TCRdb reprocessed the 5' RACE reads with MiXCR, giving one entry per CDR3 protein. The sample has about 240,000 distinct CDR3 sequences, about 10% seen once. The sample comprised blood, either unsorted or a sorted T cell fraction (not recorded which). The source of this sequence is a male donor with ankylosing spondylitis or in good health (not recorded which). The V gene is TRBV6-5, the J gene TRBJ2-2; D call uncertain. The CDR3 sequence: CASSYSPRAYTGELFF. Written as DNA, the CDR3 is TGTGCCAGCAGTTACTCCCCCCGGGCCTACACCGGGGAGCTGTTTTTT.